This entry lists 9 T cell receptor beta chains sequenced from one sample in a study of CD8+ T cells in alopecia areata. Regarding treatment: oral pan-JAK inhibitor, 5-10 mg twice daily. Investigators isolated RNA and reverse transcribed it into cDNA to act as the sequencing template. The protocol was immunoSEQ multiplex PCR, while the TCRdb copy is restricted to in-frame clones and leaves out a portion. The sample holds 200,000 or so clones, about 62% seen once. The starting material was CD4+ T cells sorted from blood, obtained at week 24, from a patient treated with tofacitinib. Receptors originate from a human donor with alopecia areata.

The chain links TRBV7-2 to TRBJ2-3; the match to TRBD2 covers 7 bases. The CDR3 runs to 15 residues. Trimming removed 0 bases from V and 1 base from J; junction bases left unmatched: 1. Germline V lookup: CDR1 SGHTA, CDR2 FQGNSA. CDR3 in amino acids: CASSLAAGGTDTQYF. For the CDR3, the DNA is TGTGCCAGCAGCTTAGCCGCGGGAGGCACAGATACGCAGTATTTT.

The chain joins TRBV7-9 to TRBJ1-1, with 7 bases aligning to TRBD1. CDR1 SEHNR and CDR2 FQNEAQ come from the germline V gene (reference sequence). The ends lost 5 bases at V and 5 bases at J; junction bases unmatched: 14. The CDR3 covers 16 residues. This CDR3 is CASSPGDRVGSTEAFF. CDR3 bases: TGTGCCAGCAGCCCCGGAGACAGGGTAGGAAGTACTGAAGCTTTCTTT.

This rearrangement joins TRBV5-1 to TRBJ1-2; 7 bases are a match to TRBD1. The CDR3 runs 14 residues. Germline V gene data show CDR1 as SGHRS and CDR2 as YFSETQ. J gave up 4 bases and V 5 bases, and 8 bases lay outside the gene matches. The CDR3 bases are TGCGCCAGCAGTCGGACAGGATCTACCTATGGCTACACCTTC. Amino acid sequence: CASSRTGSTYGYTF. Based on the CDR3 plus reference TRBV5-1 and TRBJ1-2, the full variable domain is KAGVTQTPRYLIKTRGQQVTLSCSPISGHRSVSWYQQTPGQGLQFLFEYFSETQRNKGNFPGRFSGRQFSNSRSEMNVSTLELGDSALYLCASSRTGSTYGYTFGSGTRLTVV.

This clone was found a few times. The chain uses TRBV6-1 and TRBJ2-7; D may be TRBD2 (6 bases). Trimming stripped 6 bases from V and 4 bases from J, with 16 bases between. The CDR3 has 14 residues. Germline CDR1 MNHNS, CDR2 SASEGT. For the CDR3, the DNA is TGTGCCAGCAGCAGAGGAGCGGGCCAATACGAGCAGTACTTC. This translates into CASSRGAGQYEQYF.

V is TRBV25-1 and J is TRBJ2-3, with no clear D. Germline V lookup: CDR1 MGHDK, CDR2 SYGVNS. The CDR3 consists of 12 residues. CDR3 sequence: CASAFNTDTQYF. DNA of the CDR3: TGTGCTTCTGCCTTTAACACAGATACGCAGTATTTT.

V and J are TRBV4-3 and TRBJ1-1; D ambiguous. CDR1 and CDR2 (germline): LGHNA, YSLEER. Trimming left V 1 base short and J 5 bases short, with 8 bases between. The CDR3 contains 13 residues. CDR3 sequence: CASSQGMRTEAFF. In nucleotides, the CDR3 is TGCGCCAGCAGCCAAGGGATGCGGACTGAAGCTTTCTTT.

The rearrangement uses TRBV11-2 and TRBJ2-7, with 9 nucleotides matching TRBD2. The CDR3 contains 15 residues. The germline CDR1 and CDR2 sequences are SGHAT and FQNNGV. With V trimmed by 3 bases and J by 3 bases, 6 bases remained unmatched. The chain's CDR3 is CASSFGSGRGYEQYF. CDR3 coding DNA: TGTGCCAGCAGCTTCGGTAGCGGGAGAGGCTACGAGCAGTACTTC.

This chain joins TRBV7-9 and TRBJ2-1; 11 positions match TRBD2. V dropped 3 bases and J dropped 2; count of bases not matched to a gene: 9. This CDR3 is built from 18 residues. Germline CDR1 is SEHNR and CDR2 is FQNEAQ (reference sequence). The CDR3 DNA reads TGTGCCAGCAGCTTGGGACCTCCGGGACTAGCGGCCTACAATGAGCAGTTCTTC. It is translated as CASSLGPPGLAAYNEQFF.

V gene TRBV20-1 combines with J gene TRBJ2-7; 9 bases map to TRBD1. This CDR3 is 11 amino acids long. V trimming: 3 bases; J trimming: 12 bases; junction bases outside the gene matches: 6. Germline CDR1 reads DFQATT; CDR2 reads SNEGSKA (reference sequence). Written as DNA, the CDR3 is TGCAGTGCTAGCATACAGGGGGCGCGGTACTTC. It encodes CSASIQGARYF.